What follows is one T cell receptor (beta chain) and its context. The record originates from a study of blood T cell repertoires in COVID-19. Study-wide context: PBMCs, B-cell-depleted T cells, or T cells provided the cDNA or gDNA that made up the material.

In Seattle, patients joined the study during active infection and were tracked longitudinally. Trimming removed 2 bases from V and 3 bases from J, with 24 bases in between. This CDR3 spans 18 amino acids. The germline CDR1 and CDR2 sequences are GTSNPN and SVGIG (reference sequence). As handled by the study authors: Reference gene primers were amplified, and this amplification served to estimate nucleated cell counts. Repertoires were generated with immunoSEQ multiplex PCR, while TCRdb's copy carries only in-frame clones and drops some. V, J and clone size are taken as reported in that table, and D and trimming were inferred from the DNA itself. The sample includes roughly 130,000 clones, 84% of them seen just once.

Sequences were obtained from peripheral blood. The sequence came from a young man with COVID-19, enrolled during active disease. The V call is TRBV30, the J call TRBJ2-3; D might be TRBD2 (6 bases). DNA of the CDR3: TGTGCCTGGAGTCCCGGGAGCGGCCTTAGTTTCGGGACAGATACGCAGTATTTT. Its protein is CAWSPGSGLSFGTDTQYF.